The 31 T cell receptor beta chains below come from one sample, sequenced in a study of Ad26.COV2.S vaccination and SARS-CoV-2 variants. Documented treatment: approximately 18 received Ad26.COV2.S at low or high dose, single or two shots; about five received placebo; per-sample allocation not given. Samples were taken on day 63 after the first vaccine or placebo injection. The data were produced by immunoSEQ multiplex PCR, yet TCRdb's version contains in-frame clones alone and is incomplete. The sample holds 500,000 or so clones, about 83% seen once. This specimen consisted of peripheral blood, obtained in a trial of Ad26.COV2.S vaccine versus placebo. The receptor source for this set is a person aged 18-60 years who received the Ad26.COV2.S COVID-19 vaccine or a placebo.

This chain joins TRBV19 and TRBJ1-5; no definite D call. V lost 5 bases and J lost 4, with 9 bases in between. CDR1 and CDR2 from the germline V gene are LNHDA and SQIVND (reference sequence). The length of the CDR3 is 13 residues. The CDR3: CASSSQRNQPQHF. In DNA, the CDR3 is TGTGCCAGTAGTTCACAGCGAAATCAGCCCCAGCATTTT.

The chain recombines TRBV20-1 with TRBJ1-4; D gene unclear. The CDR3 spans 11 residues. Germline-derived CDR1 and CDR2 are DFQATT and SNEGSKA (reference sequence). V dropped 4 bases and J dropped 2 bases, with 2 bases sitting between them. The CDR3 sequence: CSATTNEKLFF. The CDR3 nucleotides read TGCAGTGCTACCACTAATGAAAAACTGTTTTTT.

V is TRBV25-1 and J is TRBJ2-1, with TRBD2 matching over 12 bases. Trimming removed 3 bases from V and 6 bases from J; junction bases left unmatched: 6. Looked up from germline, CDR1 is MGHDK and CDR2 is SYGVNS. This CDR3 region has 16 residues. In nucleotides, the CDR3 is TGTGCCAGCAGTGACCCCCTAGCGGGAGGGTCCAATGAGCAGTTCTTC. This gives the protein CASSDPLAGGSNEQFF. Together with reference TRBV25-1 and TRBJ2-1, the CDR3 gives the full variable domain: EADIYQTPRYLVIGTGKKITLECSQTMGHDKMYWYQQDPGMELHLIHYSYGVNSTEKGDLSSESTVSRIRTEHFPLTLESARPSHTSQYLCASSDPLAGGSNEQFFGPGTRLTVL.

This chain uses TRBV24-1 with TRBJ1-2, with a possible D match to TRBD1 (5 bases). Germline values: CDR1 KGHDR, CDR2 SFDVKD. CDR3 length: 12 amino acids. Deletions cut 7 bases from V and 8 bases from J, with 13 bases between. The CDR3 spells CATSTTESGYTF. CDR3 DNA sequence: TGTGCCACCAGCACGACAGAGTCGGGCTACACCTTC.

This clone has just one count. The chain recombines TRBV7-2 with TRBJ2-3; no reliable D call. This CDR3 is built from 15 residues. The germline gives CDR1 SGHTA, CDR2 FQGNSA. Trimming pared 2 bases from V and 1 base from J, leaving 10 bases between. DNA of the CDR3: TGTGCCAGCAGCTTACCTCTCAGCGGCACAGATACGCAGTATTTT. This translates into CASSLPLSGTDTQYF.

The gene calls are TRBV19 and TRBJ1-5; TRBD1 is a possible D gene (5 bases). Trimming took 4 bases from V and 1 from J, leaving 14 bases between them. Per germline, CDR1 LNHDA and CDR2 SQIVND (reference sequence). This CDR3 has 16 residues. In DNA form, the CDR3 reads TGTGCCAGTAGTAAACGACAGCTTGGGAGCAATCAGCCCCAGCATTTT. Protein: CASSKRQLGSNQPQHF.

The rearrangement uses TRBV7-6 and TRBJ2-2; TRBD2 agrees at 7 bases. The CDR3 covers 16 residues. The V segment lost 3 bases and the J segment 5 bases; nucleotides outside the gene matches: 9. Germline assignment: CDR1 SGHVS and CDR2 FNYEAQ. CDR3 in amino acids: CASSFLPGGETGELFF. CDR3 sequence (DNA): TGTGCCAGCAGCTTTCTGCCGGGAGGAGAGACCGGGGAGCTGTTTTTT.

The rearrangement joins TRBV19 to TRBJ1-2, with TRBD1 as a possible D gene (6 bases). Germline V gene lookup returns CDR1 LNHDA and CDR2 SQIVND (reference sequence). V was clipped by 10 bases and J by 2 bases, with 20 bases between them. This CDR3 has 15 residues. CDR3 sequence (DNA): TGTGCCACCGCCCGGGGGGCGCCAAAGAACTATGGCTACACCTTC. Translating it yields CATARGAPKNYGYTF.

The CDR3 reads CAWSALAGGNYEQYF. Written as DNA, the CDR3 is TGTGCCTGGAGTGCCCTAGCGGGAGGTAATTACGAGCAGTACTTC. V is TRBV30 and J is TRBJ2-7; 11 bases agree with TRBD2. The CDR3 extends over 15 amino acids. The V segment lost 1 base and the J segment 4 bases; nucleotides outside the gene matches: 6. Germline CDR1 GTSNPN, CDR2 SVGIG (reference sequence).

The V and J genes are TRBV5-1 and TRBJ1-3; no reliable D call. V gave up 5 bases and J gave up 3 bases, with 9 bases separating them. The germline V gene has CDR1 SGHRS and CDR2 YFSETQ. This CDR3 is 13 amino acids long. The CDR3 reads CASSPSNGNTIYF. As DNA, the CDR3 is TGCGCCAGCAGTCCATCCAATGGAAACACCATATATTTT.

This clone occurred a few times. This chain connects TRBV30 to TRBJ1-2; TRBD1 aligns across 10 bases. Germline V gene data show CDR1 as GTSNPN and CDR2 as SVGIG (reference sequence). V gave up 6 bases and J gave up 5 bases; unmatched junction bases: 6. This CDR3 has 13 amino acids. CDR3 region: CACFRDRGYGYTF. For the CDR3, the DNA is TGTGCCTGCTTCCGGGACAGGGGATATGGCTACACCTTC.

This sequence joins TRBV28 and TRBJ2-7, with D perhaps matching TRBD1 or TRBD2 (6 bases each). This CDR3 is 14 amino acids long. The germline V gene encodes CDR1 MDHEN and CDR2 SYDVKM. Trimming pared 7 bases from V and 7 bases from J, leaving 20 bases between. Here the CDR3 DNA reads TGTGCCAGCACCTTAGGGGGGACCCTACGGGAGCAGTACTTC. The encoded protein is CASTLGGTLREQYF.

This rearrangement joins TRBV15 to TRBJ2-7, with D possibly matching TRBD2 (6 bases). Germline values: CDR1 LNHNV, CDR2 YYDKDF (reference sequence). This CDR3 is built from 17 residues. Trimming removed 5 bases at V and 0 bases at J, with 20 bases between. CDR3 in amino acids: CATSSGRGTHPSYEQYF. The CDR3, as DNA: TGTGCCACCAGCTCCGGGCGGGGCACCCACCCCTCCTACGAGCAGTACTTC.

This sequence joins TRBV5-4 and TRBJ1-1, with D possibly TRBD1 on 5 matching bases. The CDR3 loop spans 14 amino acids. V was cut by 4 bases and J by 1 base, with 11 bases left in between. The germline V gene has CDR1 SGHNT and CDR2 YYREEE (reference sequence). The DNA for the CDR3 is TGTGCCAGCAGCGTAGACAGCGAGAACACTGAAGCTTTCTTT. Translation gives CASSVDSENTEAFF.

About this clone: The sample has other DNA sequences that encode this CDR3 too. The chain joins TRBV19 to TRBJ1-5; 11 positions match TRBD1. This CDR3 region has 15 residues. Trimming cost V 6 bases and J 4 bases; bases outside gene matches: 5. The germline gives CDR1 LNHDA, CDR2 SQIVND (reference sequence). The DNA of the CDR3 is TGTGCCAGTAGCACCGGGACAGGGGGAAATCAGCCCCAGCATTTT. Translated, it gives CASSTGTGGNQPQHF. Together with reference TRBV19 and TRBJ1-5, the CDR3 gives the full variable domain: DGGITQSPKYLFRKEGQNVTLSCEQNLNHDAMYWYRQDPGQGLRLIYYSQIVNDFQKGDIAEGYSVSREKKESFPLTVTSAQKNPTAFYLCASSTGTGGNQPQHFGDGTRLSIL.

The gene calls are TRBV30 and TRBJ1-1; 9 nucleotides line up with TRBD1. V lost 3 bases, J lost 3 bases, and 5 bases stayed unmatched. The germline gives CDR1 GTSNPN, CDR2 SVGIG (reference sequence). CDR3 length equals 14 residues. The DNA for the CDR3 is TGTGCCTGGAGCCCGGACAGGGGCGACACTGAAGCTTTCTTT. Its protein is CAWSPDRGDTEAFF.

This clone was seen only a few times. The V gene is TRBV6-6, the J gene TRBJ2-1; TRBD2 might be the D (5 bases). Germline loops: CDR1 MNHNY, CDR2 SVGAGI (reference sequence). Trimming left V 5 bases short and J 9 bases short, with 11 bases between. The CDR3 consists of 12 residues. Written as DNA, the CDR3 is TGTGCCAGCAGTCTGATCGAGGGTGAGCAGTTCTTC. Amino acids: CASSLIEGEQFF.

For the CDR3, the DNA is TGTGCCAGCAGTTCAGGGACTAGCGGGAGGGGGCAGTTCTTC. This sequence encodes CASSSGTSGRGQFF. This chain connects TRBV27 to TRBJ2-1; 16 bases agree with TRBD2. In germline, CDR1 is MNHEY, CDR2 SMNVEV (reference sequence). With V trimmed by 4 bases and J by 12 bases, 3 bases remained unmatched. The CDR3 spans 14 residues.

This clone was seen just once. CDR3 sequence reads: CATLRGGLNEQFF. In DNA, the CDR3 is TGCGCCACTCTACGCGGAGGGCTGAATGAGCAGTTCTTC. The chain has TRBV10-2 and TRBJ2-1, with a weak D call TRBD2 (6 bases). CDR3 length equals 13 residues. V was trimmed by 10 bases and J by 7 bases, leaving 17 bases between them. Germline CDR1 is WSHSY and CDR2 is SAAADI.

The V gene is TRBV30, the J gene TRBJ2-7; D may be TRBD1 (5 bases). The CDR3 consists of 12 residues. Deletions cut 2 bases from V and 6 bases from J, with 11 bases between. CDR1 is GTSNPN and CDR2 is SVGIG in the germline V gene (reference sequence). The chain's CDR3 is CAWSPLRGEQYF. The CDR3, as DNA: TGTGCCTGGAGTCCTCTTAGGGGCGAGCAGTACTTC.

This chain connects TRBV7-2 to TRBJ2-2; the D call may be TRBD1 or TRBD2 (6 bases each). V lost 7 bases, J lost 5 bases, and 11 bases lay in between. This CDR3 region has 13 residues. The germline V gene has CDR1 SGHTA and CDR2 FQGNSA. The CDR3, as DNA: TGTGCCAGCAACGGGGGCGGAACCGGGGAGCTGTTTTTT. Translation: CASNGGGTGELFF.

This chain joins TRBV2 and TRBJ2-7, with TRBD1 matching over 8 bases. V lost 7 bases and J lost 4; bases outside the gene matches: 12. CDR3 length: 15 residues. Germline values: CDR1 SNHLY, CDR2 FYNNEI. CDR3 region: CASTPEAGGLYEQYF. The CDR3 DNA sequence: TGTGCCAGCACCCCGGAGGCAGGGGGCTTGTACGAGCAGTACTTC.

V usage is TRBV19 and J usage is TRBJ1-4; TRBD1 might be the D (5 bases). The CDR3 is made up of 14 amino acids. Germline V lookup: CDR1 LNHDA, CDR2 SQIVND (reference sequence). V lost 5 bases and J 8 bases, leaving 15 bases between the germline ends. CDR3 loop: CASSSLQGREKLFF. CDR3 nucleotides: TGTGCCAGTAGTTCGCTCCAGGGTAGAGAAAAACTGTTTTTT.

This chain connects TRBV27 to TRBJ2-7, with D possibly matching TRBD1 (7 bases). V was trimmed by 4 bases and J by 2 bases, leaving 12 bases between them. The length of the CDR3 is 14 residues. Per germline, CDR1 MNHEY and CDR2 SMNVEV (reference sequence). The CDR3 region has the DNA TGTGCCAGCAGTTCCAGGGGGGCTCCCTACGAGCAGTACTTC. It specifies CASSSRGAPYEQYF.

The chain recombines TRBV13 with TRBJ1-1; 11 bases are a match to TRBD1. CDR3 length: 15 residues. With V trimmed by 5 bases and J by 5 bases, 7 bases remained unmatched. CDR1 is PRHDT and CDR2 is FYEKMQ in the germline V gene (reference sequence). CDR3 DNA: TGTGCCAGCAGCACTAGGGACAGGGGGAGAACTGAAGCTTTCTTT. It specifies CASSTRDRGRTEAFF.

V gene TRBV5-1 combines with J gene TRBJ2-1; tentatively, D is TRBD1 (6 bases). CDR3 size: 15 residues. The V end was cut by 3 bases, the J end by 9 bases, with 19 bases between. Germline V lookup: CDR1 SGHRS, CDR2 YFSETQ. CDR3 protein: CASSSEGVVSGEQFF. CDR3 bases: TGCGCCAGCAGCTCCGAGGGGGTAGTGTCCGGTGAGCAGTTCTTC.

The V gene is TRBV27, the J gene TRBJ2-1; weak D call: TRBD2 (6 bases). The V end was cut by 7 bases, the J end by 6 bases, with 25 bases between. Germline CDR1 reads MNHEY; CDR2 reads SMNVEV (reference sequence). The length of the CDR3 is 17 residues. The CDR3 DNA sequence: TGTGCCAGCACCCGCCTGGGTGGGGCGGGACCTCGCAATGAGCAGTTCTTC. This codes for CASTRLGGAGPRNEQFF.

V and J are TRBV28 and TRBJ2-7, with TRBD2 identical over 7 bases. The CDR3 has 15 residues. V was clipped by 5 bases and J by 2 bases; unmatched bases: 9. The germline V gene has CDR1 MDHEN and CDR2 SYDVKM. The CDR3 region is CASSPIAGGTYEQYF. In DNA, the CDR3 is TGTGCCAGCAGTCCGATAGCGGGTGGGACCTACGAGCAGTACTTC.

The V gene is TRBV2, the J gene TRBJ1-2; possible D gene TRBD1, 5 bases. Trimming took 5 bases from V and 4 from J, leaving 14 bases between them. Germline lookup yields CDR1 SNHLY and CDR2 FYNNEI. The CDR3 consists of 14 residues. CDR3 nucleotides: TGTGCCAGCAGTTTCAGGGCGGACCCCTATGGCTACACCTTC. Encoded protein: CASSFRADPYGYTF.

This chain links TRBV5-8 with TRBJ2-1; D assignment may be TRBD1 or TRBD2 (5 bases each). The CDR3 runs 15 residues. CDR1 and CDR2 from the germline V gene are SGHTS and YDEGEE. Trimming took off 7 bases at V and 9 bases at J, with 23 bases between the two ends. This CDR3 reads CASFAGAEVWSEQFF. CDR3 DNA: TGTGCCAGCTTTGCCGGGGCGGAGGTGTGGAGTGAGCAGTTCTTC.

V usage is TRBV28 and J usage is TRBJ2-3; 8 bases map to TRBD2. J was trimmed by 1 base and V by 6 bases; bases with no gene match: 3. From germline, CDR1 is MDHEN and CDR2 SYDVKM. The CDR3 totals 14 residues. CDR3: CASRGLVRTDTQYF. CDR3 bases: TGTGCCAGCAGGGGACTAGTCCGCACAGATACGCAGTATTTT.